One and the same sample provided the 5 T cell receptor beta chains below, sequenced in a study of cytomegalovirus exposure and HLA in healthy donors. 60 Vbeta and 13 Jbeta primers were used in PCR. This table comes from immunoSEQ multiplex PCR, and its TCRdb copy is limited to in-frame clones, with some not included. This repertoire includes 35,000 to 50,000 clones. The sample was PBMCs. These receptors originate from a woman aged 30 to 39 in good health and CMV-seropositive.

The chain carries TRBV6-5 and TRBJ1-1; 10 nucleotides align to TRBD1. This CDR3 contains 14 residues. V lost 5 bases and J lost 7; bases outside the gene matches: 7. Germline-derived CDR1 and CDR2 are MNHEY and SVGAGI. CDR3 sequence: CASSAGTGALEAFF. For the CDR3, the DNA is TGTGCCAGCAGTGCCGGGACAGGGGCCCTTGAAGCTTTCTTT.

The gene calls are TRBV7-6 and TRBJ1-1; 7 bases line up with TRBD1. The CDR3 has 15 amino acids. V gave up 5 bases and J gave up 4 bases; unmatched junction bases: 10. Germline assignment: CDR1 SGHVS and CDR2 FNYEAQ. The CDR3 nucleotides are TGTGCCAGCAGCCTAAAAGGGGGCGCCGGCACTGAAGCTTTCTTT. Translating gives CASSLKGGAGTEAFF.

This chain connects TRBV5-1 to TRBJ2-5; 9 bases align to TRBD1. J gave up 4 bases and V 0 bases, and 4 bases lay outside the gene matches. The CDR3 covers 15 residues. Germline V gives CDR1 SGHRS, CDR2 YFSETQ. CDR3 loop: CASSLAGTGRETQYF. Written as DNA, the CDR3 is TGCGCCAGCAGCTTGGCCGGGACAGGGAGAGAGACCCAGTACTTC. The full variable domain, its missing parts supplied by reference TRBV5-1 and TRBJ2-5, is KAGVTQTPRYLIKTRGQQVTLSCSPISGHRSVSWYQQTPGQGLQFLFEYFSETQRNKGNFPGRFSGRQFSNSRSEMNVSTLELGDSALYLCASSLAGTGRETQYFGPGTRLLVL.

The chain recombines TRBV5-4 with TRBJ1-2; a possible D gene is TRBD1 (5 bases). Looked up from germline, CDR1 is SGHNT and CDR2 is YYREEE (reference sequence). Trimming took 0 bases from V and 0 from J, leaving 12 bases between them. The length of the CDR3 is 16 residues. In nucleotides, the CDR3 is TGTGCCAGCAGCTTGGGGGGCGGGGGTGCTAACTATGGCTACACCTTC. Its protein product is CASSLGGGGANYGYTF.

The chain has TRBV27 and TRBJ2-2; no clear D. The V and J ends lost 7 bases and 2 bases respectively, with 11 bases between them. The CDR3 extends over 14 amino acids. Germline values: CDR1 MNHEY, CDR2 SMNVEV (reference sequence). CDR3: CASKSRGNTGELFF. The CDR3 nucleotides read TGTGCCAGCAAGTCCAGAGGCAACACCGGGGAGCTGTTTTTT.